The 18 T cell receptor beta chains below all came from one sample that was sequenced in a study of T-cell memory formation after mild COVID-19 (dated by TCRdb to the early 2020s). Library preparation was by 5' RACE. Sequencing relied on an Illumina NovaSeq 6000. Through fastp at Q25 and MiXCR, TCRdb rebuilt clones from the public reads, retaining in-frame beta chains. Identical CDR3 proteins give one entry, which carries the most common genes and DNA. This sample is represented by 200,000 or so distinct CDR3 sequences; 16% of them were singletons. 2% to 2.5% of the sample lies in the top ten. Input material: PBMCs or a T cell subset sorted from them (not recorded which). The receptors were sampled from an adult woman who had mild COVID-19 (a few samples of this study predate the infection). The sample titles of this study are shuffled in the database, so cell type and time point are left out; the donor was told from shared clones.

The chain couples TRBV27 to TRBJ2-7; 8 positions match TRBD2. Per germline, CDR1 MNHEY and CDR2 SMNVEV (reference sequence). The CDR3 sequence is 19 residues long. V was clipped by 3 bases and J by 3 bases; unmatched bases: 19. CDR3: CASSLSGSGGLLRFYEQYF. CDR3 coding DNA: TGTGCCAGCAGTTTGTCGGGGAGCGGGGGCCTTCTGCGGTTCTACGAGCAGTACTTC.

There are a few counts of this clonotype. This CDR3 is CATSDPGQGYEQYF. The CDR3 DNA is TGTGCCACCAGTGATCCCGGACAGGGCTACGAGCAGTACTTC. The chain recombines TRBV24-1 with TRBJ2-7, with 8 nucleotides matching TRBD1. The CDR3 has 14 amino acids. The germline V gene encodes CDR1 KGHDR and CDR2 SFDVKD. V shed 3 bases and J 3 bases; nucleotides not matched to a gene: 3.

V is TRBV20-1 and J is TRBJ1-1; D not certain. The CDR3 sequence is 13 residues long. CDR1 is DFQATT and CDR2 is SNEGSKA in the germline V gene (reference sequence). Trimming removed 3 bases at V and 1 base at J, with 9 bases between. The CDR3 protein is CSASRQPNTEAFF. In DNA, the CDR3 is TGCAGTGCTAGTCGTCAGCCGAACACTGAAGCTTTCTTT.

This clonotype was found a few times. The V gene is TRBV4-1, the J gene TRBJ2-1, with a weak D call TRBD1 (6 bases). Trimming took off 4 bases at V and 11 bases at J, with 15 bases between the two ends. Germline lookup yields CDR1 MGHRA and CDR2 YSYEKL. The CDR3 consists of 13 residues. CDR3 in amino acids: CASSRDRLNQQFF. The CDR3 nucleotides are TGCGCCAGCAGCCGCGACAGGCTAAATCAGCAGTTCTTC.

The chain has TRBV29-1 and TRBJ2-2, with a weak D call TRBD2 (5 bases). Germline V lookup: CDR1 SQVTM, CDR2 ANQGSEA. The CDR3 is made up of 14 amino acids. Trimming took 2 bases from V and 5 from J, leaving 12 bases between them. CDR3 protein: CSVESGTLTGELFF. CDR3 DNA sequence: TGCAGCGTTGAAAGCGGAACCCTAACCGGGGAGCTGTTTTTT.

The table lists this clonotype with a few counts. The CDR3 DNA reads as TGTGCCAGCAGCTTAGGAGGGGGACAGAACACAGATACGCAGTATTTT. Amino acid sequence: CASSLGGGQNTDTQYF. The genes are TRBV7-2 and TRBJ2-3; 7 nucleotides match TRBD1. The CDR3 has 16 amino acids. In germline, CDR1 is SGHTA, CDR2 FQGNSA. V trimming: 1 base; J trimming: 2 bases; junction bases outside the gene matches: 6. Combining the CDR3 with reference TRBV7-2 and TRBJ2-3 gives the whole variable domain GAGVSQSPSNKVTEKGKDVELRCDPISGHTALYWYRQSLGQGLEFLIYFQGNSAPDKSGLPSDRFSAERTGGSVSTLTIQRTQQEDSAVYLCASSLGGGQNTDTQYFGPGTRLTVL.

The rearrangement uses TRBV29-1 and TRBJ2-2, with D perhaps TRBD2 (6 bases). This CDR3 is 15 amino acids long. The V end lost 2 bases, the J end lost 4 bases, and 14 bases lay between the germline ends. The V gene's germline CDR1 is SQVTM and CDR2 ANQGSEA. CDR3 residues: CSVERLGGPTGELFF. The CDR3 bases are TGCAGCGTTGAAAGACTAGGAGGACCCACCGGGGAGCTGTTTTTT.

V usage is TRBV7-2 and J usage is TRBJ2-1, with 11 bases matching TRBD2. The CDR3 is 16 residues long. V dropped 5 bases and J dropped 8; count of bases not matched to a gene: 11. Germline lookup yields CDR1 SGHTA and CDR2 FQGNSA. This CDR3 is CASSLTGTSGVDEQFF. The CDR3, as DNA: TGTGCCAGCAGCCTAACCGGGACTAGCGGTGTCGATGAGCAGTTCTTC.

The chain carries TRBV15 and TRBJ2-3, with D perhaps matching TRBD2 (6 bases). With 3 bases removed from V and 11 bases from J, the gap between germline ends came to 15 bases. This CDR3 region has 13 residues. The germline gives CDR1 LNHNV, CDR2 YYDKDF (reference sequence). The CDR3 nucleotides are TGTGCCACCAGCAGCGGGGGTTTGCGGGGGCAGTATTTT. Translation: CATSSGGLRGQYF.

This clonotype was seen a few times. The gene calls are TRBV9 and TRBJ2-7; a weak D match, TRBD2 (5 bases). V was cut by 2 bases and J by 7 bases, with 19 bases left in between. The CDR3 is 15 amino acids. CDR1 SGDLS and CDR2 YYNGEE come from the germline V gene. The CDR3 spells CASSVSWSTGWEQYF. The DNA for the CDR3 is TGTGCCAGCAGCGTGTCGTGGAGTACGGGGTGGGAGCAGTACTTC.

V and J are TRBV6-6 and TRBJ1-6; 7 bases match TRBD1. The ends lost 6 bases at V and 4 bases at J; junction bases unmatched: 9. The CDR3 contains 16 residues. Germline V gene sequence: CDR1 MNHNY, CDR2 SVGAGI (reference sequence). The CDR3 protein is CASRQGTGAYNSPLHF. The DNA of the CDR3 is TGTGCCAGCAGGCAAGGCACAGGGGCGTATAATTCACCCCTCCACTTT.

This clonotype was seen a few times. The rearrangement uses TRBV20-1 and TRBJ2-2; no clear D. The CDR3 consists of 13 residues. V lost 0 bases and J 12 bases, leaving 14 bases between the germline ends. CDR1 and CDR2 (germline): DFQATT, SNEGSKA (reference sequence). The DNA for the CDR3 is TGCAGTGCTAGAGATCGGTCTTCGGGTCAGCTGTTTTTT. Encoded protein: CSARDRSSGQLFF.

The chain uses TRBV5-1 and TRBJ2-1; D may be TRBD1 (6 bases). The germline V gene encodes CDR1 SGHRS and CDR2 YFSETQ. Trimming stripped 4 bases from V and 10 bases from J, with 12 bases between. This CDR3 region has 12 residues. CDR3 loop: CASSPGQGEQFF. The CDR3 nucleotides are TGCGCCAGCAGCCCGGGGCAGGGGGAGCAGTTCTTC.

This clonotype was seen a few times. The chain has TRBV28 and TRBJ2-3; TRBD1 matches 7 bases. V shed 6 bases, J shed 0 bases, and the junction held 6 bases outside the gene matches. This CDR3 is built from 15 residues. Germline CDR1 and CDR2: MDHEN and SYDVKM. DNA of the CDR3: TGTGCCAGCAGACCCGGACAGGCCAGCACAGATACGCAGTATTTT. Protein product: CASRPGQASTDTQYF.

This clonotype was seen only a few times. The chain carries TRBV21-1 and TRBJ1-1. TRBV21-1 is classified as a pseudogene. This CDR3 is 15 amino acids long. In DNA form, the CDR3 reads TGTGCCAGCAGCAAAGGTCACCACGGGACCACTGAAGCTTTCTTT. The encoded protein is CASSKGHHGTTEAFF.

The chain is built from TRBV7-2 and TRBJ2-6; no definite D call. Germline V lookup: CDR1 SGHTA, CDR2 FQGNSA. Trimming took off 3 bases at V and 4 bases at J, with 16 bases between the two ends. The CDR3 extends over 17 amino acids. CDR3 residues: CASSLWAPVDGANVLTF. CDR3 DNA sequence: TGTGCCAGCAGCTTGTGGGCCCCCGTAGACGGGGCCAACGTCCTGACTTTC. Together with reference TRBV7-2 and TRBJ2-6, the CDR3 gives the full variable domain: GAGVSQSPSNKVTEKGKDVELRCDPISGHTALYWYRQSLGQGLEFLIYFQGNSAPDKSGLPSDRFSAERTGGSVSTLTIQRTQQEDSAVYLCASSLWAPVDGANVLTFGAGSRLTVL.

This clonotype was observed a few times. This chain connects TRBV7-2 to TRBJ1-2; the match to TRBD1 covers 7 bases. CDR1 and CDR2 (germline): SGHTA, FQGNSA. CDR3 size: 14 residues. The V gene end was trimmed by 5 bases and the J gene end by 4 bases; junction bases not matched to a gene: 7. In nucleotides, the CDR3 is TGTGCCAGCAGCACTCAGACAGGGCCCTATGGCTACACCTTC. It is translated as CASSTQTGPYGYTF.

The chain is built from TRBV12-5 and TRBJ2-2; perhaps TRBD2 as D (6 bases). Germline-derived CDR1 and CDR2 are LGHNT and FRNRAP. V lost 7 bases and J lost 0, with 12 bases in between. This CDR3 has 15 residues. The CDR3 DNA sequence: TGTGCTAGTGCACTCGGAGGGACGAACACCGGGGAGCTGTTTTTT. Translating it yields CASALGGTNTGELFF.